Below are 23 T cell receptor beta chains sequenced from a single sample in a study of tumor-infiltrating lymphocytes in primary liver carcinoma. Researchers drew blood RNA from unsorted whole blood and extracted germline DNA as well. The authors made TCR beta cDNA from around 500 ng total RNA with a constant-region primer. TCR beta libraries came from three nested multiplex PCR rounds using slightly modified ARM-PCR. The opening two PCR rounds, around 11 cycles each, paired TRBV1-TRBV30 forward primers with a C-beta reverse primer. TCRdb passed the multiplex PCR reads through MiXCR, listing each CDR3 protein once. The sample contains approximately 330,000 distinct CDR3 sequences, 65% of which appear only once. Sample: peripheral blood. Receptor source: a man aged 40-49 years with primary liver carcinoma and hepatitis B virus infection.

This rearrangement joins TRBV10-3 to TRBJ1-1; D is perhaps TRBD1 (6 bases). This CDR3 region has 15 residues. Trimming took 3 bases from V and 2 from J, leaving 13 bases between them. From germline, CDR1 is ENHRY and CDR2 SYGVKD. The CDR3 here is CAISETGSSNTEAFF. In nucleotides, the CDR3 is TGTGCCATCAGTGAAACAGGGAGTTCTAACACTGAAGCTTTCTTT.

About this clonotype: One base away lies a much larger clone, so this may be a sequencing read error. This sequence joins TRBV12-3 or TRBV12-4 and TRBJ1-5; D perhaps matches TRBD1 (6 bases). V lost 6 bases and J lost 5, with 14 bases in between. CDR3 length: 14 amino acids. CDR3 nucleotides: TGTGCCAGCAGGGGGACAAGGGACGATCAGCCCCAGCATTTT. Translated, it gives CASRGTRDDQPQHF.

The chain joins TRBV19 to TRBJ2-7, with TRBD1 matching 8 bases. The CDR3 totals 14 residues. Germline V gene sequence: CDR1 LNHDA, CDR2 SQIVND (reference sequence). J gave up 3 bases and V 7 bases, and 8 bases lay outside the gene matches. CDR3 loop: CASTSDRESYEQYF. The CDR3, as DNA: TGTGCCAGTACATCGGACAGGGAGAGCTACGAGCAGTACTTC.

A word on this clonotype: A read error may be the cause here, since a much bigger clone is one base away. V is TRBV11-2 and J is TRBJ2-7; D remains ambiguous. The CDR3 consists of 13 residues. Germline V gene sequence: CDR1 SGHAT, CDR2 FQNNGV. The CDR3 nucleotides read TGCGCCAGCAGCCAACTACCGGTGTACGAGCAGTACTTC. It encodes CASSQLPVYEQYF.

In regard to this clonotype: A much bigger clone sits one base away, suggesting this may be a read error. The chain recombines TRBV10-2 with TRBJ2-1; TRBD1 matches 11 bases. This CDR3 has 14 amino acids. Germline V gene lookup returns CDR1 WSHSY and CDR2 SAAADI. CDR3 sequence (DNA): TGCGTCAGCCAGGGACAGGGGGCCTACAATGAGCAGTTCTTC. Translated: CVSQGQGAYNEQFF.

V and J are TRBV5-1 and TRBJ1-1; 7 bases match TRBD1. The CDR3 has 15 residues. J gave up 4 bases and V 3 bases, and 9 bases lay outside the gene matches. In germline, CDR1 is SGHRS, CDR2 YFSETQ. This CDR3 is CASSSTDRDGTEAFF. For the CDR3, the DNA is TGCGCCAGCAGCTCAACCGACAGGGATGGCACTGAAGCTTTCTTT.

The chain links TRBV10-1 to TRBJ2-2; possibly TRBD1 for D (6 bases). Trimming cost V 4 bases and J 6 bases, with 9 bases left between them. The germline gives CDR1 WNHNN, CDR2 SYGVQD (reference sequence). CDR3 length equals 13 residues. The chain's CDR3 is CASSVSGAGELFF. CDR3 DNA: TGCGCCAGCAGTGTGTCAGGGGCCGGGGAGCTGTTTTTT.

On this clonotype: The conserved closing phenylalanine or tryptophan is absent in this CDR3, likely reflecting a read error. V and J are TRBV6-5 and TRBJ2-1; maybe TRBD1 (6 bases). The CDR3 spans 12 residues. The germline V gene encodes CDR1 MNHEY and CDR2 SVGAGI. V was cut by 5 bases and J by 13 bases, with 15 bases left in between. The DNA of the CDR3 is TGTGCCAGCAGTACCCCCAGGGGCGGCCAGTTCATT. This codes for CASSTPRGGQFI.

About this clonotype itself: This may come from a read error, since a much larger clone is one base off. The CDR3 does not end in the conserved phenylalanine or tryptophan, so this is likely a read error. The chain joins TRBV14 to TRBJ2-3; weak D call: TRBD1 (5 bases). This CDR3 has 14 residues. V shed 4 bases and J shed 3 bases, with 11 bases lying between them. Germline lookup yields CDR1 SGHDN and CDR2 FVKESK. Written as DNA, the CDR3 is TGTGCCAGCAGCCTGACCCAGGGAACAGATACGCAGTATTTG. Its translation: CASSLTQGTDTQYL.

A note on this clonotype: A clone one base away is much larger, so this may be a read error. This sequence joins TRBV9 and TRBJ2-1; 10 nucleotides match TRBD2. CDR3 length equals 14 residues. In germline, CDR1 is SGDLS, CDR2 YYNGEE. V gave up 4 bases and J gave up 8 bases; unmatched junction bases: 6. The CDR3, as DNA: TGTGCCAGCAGCCATGGGACTAGCGCGCATGAGCAGTTCTTC. Protein sequence: CASSHGTSAHEQFF.

CDR3 bases: TGTGCCAGCAGCGTCCAGCCAGGGGATACGCAGTATTTT. This codes for CASSVQPGDTQYF. The chain recombines TRBV9 with TRBJ2-3; TRBD1 is a possible D gene (5 bases). Germline values: CDR1 SGDLS, CDR2 YYNGEE. Trimming pared 2 bases from V and 6 bases from J, leaving 10 bases between. The CDR3 has 13 residues.

The table lists this clonotype with many counts. The CDR3 loop is CASSYLAGGYREQYF. Written as DNA, the CDR3 is TGTGCCAGCAGCTACCTAGCGGGAGGGTATCGCGAGCAGTACTTC. V usage is TRBV13 and J usage is TRBJ2-7, with TRBD2 identical over 12 bases. V lost 4 bases to trimming and J lost 6 bases; unmatched junction nucleotides: 7. The CDR3 runs to 15 residues. The germline V gene encodes CDR1 PRHDT and CDR2 FYEKMQ (reference sequence).

This clonotype came up many times. The chain uses TRBV6-5 and TRBJ1-5; perhaps TRBD1 as D (5 bases). Between the trimmed V and J ends, which lost 6 bases and 2 bases, there was a span of 11 bases. CDR1 MNHEY and CDR2 SVGAGI come from the germline V gene. This CDR3 region has 14 residues. Written as DNA, the CDR3 is TGTGCCAGCAGGGGGCAGGCGGGCAATCAGCCCCAGCATTTT. It yields the protein CASRGQAGNQPQHF.

The chain recombines TRBV11-2 with TRBJ2-6; D is perhaps TRBD1 or TRBD2 (5 bases each). CDR3 length equals 19 residues. Deletions cut 2 bases from V and 1 base from J, with 18 bases between. CDR1 and CDR2 from the germline V gene are SGHAT and FQNNGV. This CDR3 is CASSLTSVLRGSGANVLTF. CDR3 coding DNA: TGTGCCAGCAGCTTAACCTCAGTTCTGAGGGGTTCTGGGGCCAACGTCCTGACTTTC.

On this clonotype: One end of the junction is discordant with germline, which a read error may explain. This chain links TRBV12-3 or TRBV12-4 with TRBJ2-3, with D unclear. This CDR3 has 13 residues. The CDR3 DNA is TGTGGCAGCAGTCCCCCTAACGGAGATACGCAGTATTTT. This gives the protein CGSSPPNGDTQYF.

Details on this clonotype: A much more abundant neighbour one base away suggests this may be a read error. This chain links TRBV6-5 with TRBJ2-7; perhaps TRBD1 as D (6 bases). This CDR3 is 15 amino acids long. Germline V gives CDR1 MNHEY, CDR2 SVGAGI. CDR3 loop: CVSSYSGVGGYEQYF. CDR3 sequence (DNA): TGTGTCAGCAGTTATTCCGGCGTAGGGGGCTACGAGCAGTACTTC.

Comments on this clonotype: A much larger clone lies a single base off, so this may be a read error. This rearrangement joins TRBV6-5 to TRBJ1-3; D call uncertain. Germline loops: CDR1 MNHEY, CDR2 SVGAGI. CDR3 size: 13 residues. The CDR3 loop reads CPSKRSSGNTIYF. CDR3 bases: TGTCCCAGCAAACGATCCTCTGGAAACACCATATATTTT.

About this clonotype: An end of the junction does not agree with germline; a read error may underlie this. V is TRBV14 and J is TRBJ2-1; 7 bases agree with TRBD1. Germline CDR1 and CDR2: SGHDN and FVKESK. The CDR3 runs to 13 residues. CDR3 loop: CASRGTANNEQLF. For the CDR3, the DNA is TGTGCCAGCAGAGGGACAGCGAACAATGAGCAGTTGTTC.

This clonotype has just one count. One end of the junction fails to match germline, which may point to a read error. The chain couples TRBV7-9 to TRBJ1-4, with unresolved D. The CDR3 loop spans 12 amino acids. Germline assignment: CDR1 SEHNR and CDR2 FQNEAQ (reference sequence). The CDR3: CVSTGISEKLFF. In DNA, the CDR3 is TGTGTCAGCACTGGGATTTCCGAAAAACTGTTTTTT.

This clonotype was recorded a few times. This chain links TRBV6-2 or TRBV6-3 with TRBJ1-3; D gene uncertain. The CDR3 totals 9 residues. The germline V gene has CDR1 MNHEY and CDR2 SVGEGT. V shed 4 bases and J shed 11 bases, with 3 bases lying between them. This CDR3 is CASSLAIYF. In DNA, the CDR3 is TGTGCCAGCAGTTTAGCCATATATTTT.

Regarding this clonotype: A read error may produce the germline difference seen at one junction end. The chain uses TRBV6-5 and TRBJ2-1, with TRBD2 matching over 8 bases. Germline V gene sequence: CDR1 MNHEY, CDR2 SVGAGI. CDR3 length equals 14 residues. The CDR3 here is CVSSQREIYNEQFF. The DNA of the CDR3 is TGTGTCAGCAGTCAGCGGGAGATATACAATGAGCAGTTCTTC.

This clonotype was recorded only once. The CDR3 DNA reads as TGCGCCAGCAGCACGGGTGTAGGAAAAGAGACCCAGTACTTC. Translated: CASSTGVGKETQYF. The rearrangement uses TRBV5-1 and TRBJ2-5, with D unresolved. The germline CDR1 and CDR2 sequences are SGHRS and YFSETQ. This CDR3 spans 14 amino acids. The germline V and J ends were trimmed by 4 bases and 3 bases, with 13 bases remaining between them.

This clonotype was detected ten times or more. V and J are TRBV12-3 or TRBV12-4 and TRBJ2-1; a weak D match, TRBD2 (5 bases). Trimming left V 3 bases short and J 0 bases short, with 9 bases between. The CDR3 contains 15 residues. DNA for the CDR3: TGTGCCAGCAGTTTTGCGGGCGGCTCCTACAATGAGCAGTTCTTC. Translated, it gives CASSFAGGSYNEQFF.